Following are 11 T cell receptor beta chains from one sample sequenced in a study of blood T cell repertoires in COVID-19. Sequencing used immunoSEQ multiplex PCR; TCRdb keeps in-frame clones, though not all of them. The sample has 310,000 or so clones; around four fifths are singletons. What was sequenced was peripheral blood. Receptors originate from a woman between 45 and 60 years old with acute or convalescent COVID-19.

The chain carries TRBV20-1 and TRBJ2-5, with D uncertain. V lost 5 bases and J 1 base, leaving 5 bases between the germline ends. The CDR3 has 11 residues. CDR1 and CDR2 from the germline V gene are DFQATT and SNEGSKA (reference sequence). CDR3 bases: TGCAGTGCTTCTCTCCAAGAGACCCAGTACTTC. This sequence encodes CSASLQETQYF.

The chain joins TRBV7-8 to TRBJ1-1; D unclear. V was shortened by 1 base and J by 0 bases, with 6 bases between the two germline ends. The CDR3 contains 14 residues. The germline V gene encodes CDR1 SGHVS and CDR2 FQNEAQ. In nucleotides, the CDR3 is TGTGCCAGCAGCTTAGGGCGGATGAACACTGAAGCTTTCTTT. The encoded protein is CASSLGRMNTEAFF.

The DNA for the CDR3 is TGCGCCAGCAGCCTGACAGGATTCGGTGAAAAACTGTTTTTT. Its protein is CASSLTGFGEKLFF. V is TRBV5-1 and J is TRBJ1-4; TRBD1 might be the D (6 bases). The germline gives CDR1 SGHRS, CDR2 YFSETQ. This CDR3 region has 14 residues. V was clipped by 4 bases and J by 7 bases, with 14 bases between them. The whole variable domain, remainder taken from reference TRBV5-1 and TRBJ1-4, is KAGVTQTPRYLIKTRGQQVTLSCSPISGHRSVSWYQQTPGQGLQFLFEYFSETQRNKGNFPGRFSGRQFSNSRSEMNVSTLELGDSALYLCASSLTGFGEKLFFGSGTQLSVL.

Only one count was recorded for this clone. The chain recombines TRBV19 with TRBJ2-5; D may be TRBD1 (6 bases). The CDR3 runs 14 residues. The V end lost 5 bases, the J end lost 1 base, and 11 bases lay between the germline ends. Germline V gene sequence: CDR1 LNHDA, CDR2 SQIVND (reference sequence). CDR3 sequence reads: CASSPGQIQETQYF. DNA of the CDR3: TGTGCCAGTAGTCCCGGACAGATCCAAGAGACCCAGTACTTC.

V usage is TRBV7-2 and J usage is TRBJ2-7; 7 bases line up with TRBD1. The ends lost 4 bases at V and 6 bases at J; junction bases unmatched: 9. Germline V gives CDR1 SGHTA, CDR2 FQGNSA. The CDR3 sequence is 14 residues long. CDR3 DNA sequence: TGTGCCAGCAGCTCCGTACAGGGGCAAAGCGAGCAGTACTTC. Translating it yields CASSSVQGQSEQYF.

The rearrangement uses TRBV12-3 or TRBV12-4 and TRBJ1-2; D is ambiguous. This CDR3 has 12 amino acids. The germline V and J ends were trimmed by 3 bases and 8 bases, with 10 bases remaining between them. DNA of the CDR3: TGTGCCAGCAGTTTTGAGGGCCCCGGCTACACCTTC. It codes for CASSFEGPGYTF.

The chain combines TRBV6-5 with TRBJ1-2; TRBD1 matches at 7 bases. The V segment lost 10 bases and the J segment 2 bases; nucleotides outside the gene matches: 10. The CDR3 spans 14 residues. Germline V gene data show CDR1 as MNHEY and CDR2 as SVGAGI. DNA of the CDR3: TGTGCCACCGGGGGCCTGACAGGGAACTATGGCTACACCTTC. Its protein product is CATGGLTGNYGYTF.

V usage is TRBV9 and J usage is TRBJ2-5; perhaps TRBD1 as D (5 bases). Trimming took off 3 bases at V and 2 bases at J, with 8 bases between the two ends. CDR3 length equals 13 residues. Germline values: CDR1 SGDLS, CDR2 YYNGEE. CDR3 DNA: TGTGCCAGCAGCGCAGACAGTCAAGAGACCCAGTACTTC. Residues: CASSADSQETQYF. Full variable domain (rest looked up from reference TRBV9 and TRBJ2-5): DSGVTQTPKHLITATGQRVTLRCSPRSGDLSVYWYQQSLDQGLQFLIQYYNGEERAKGNILERFSAQQFPDLHSELNLSSLELGDSALYFCASSADSQETQYFGPGTRLLVL.

The sample holds one count of this clone. The chain combines TRBV7-2 with TRBJ2-3; perhaps TRBD2 as D (6 bases). V was shortened by 1 base and J by 9 bases, with 17 bases between the two germline ends. Germline CDR1 reads SGHTA; CDR2 reads FQGNSA. CDR3 size: 15 residues. CDR3 in amino acids: CASSLETAKEGTQYF. The CDR3 region has the DNA TGTGCCAGCAGCTTAGAAACGGCTAAGGAGGGCACGCAGTATTTT.

The chain recombines TRBV10-3 with TRBJ1-3; TRBD1 matches 8 bases. This CDR3 comprises 13 residues. Germline V gene data show CDR1 as ENHRY and CDR2 as SYGVKD. The J segment lost 4 bases and the V segment lost 10 bases, leaving 6 bases of the junction unmatched. The CDR3 DNA is TGTGCCACCCTGACAGGGGAGGGAAACACCATATATTTT. It yields the protein CATLTGEGNTIYF.

This clone was counted only a few times. The chain employs TRBV2 and TRBJ1-1, with unresolved D. This CDR3 has 13 amino acids. CDR1 and CDR2 from the germline V gene are SNHLY and FYNNEI. V shed 0 bases and J shed 0 bases, with 2 bases lying between them. For the CDR3, the DNA is TGTGCCAGCAGTGAAGCTATGAACACTGAAGCTTTCTTT. Amino acid sequence: CASSEAMNTEAFF. The variable domain in full, with the rest retrieved from reference TRBV2 and TRBJ1-1, is EPEVTQTPSHQVTQMGQEVILRCVPISNHLYFYWYRQILGQKVEFLVSFYNNEISEKSEIFDDQFSVERPDGSNFTLKIRSTKLEDSAMYFCASSEAMNTEAFFGQGTRLTVV.